What follows describes a single T cell receptor (beta chain). The record originates from a study of CD8+CD57+ T cells in acquired aplastic anemia. It was patients with CD8+CD57+ cell expansion by flow cytometry who were chosen for sequencing. There was no therapy given to any patient before the blood sampling took place. This CDR3 is 16 amino acids long. Trimming at V came to 4 bases and at J to 6 bases, leaving 8 bases not matched to a gene. The germline V gene encodes CDR1 KGHDR and CDR2 SFDVKD. For CDR3 and TCR beta VDJ profiling, genomic DNA was the template used. Via MiXCR, TCRdb re-called the reads, giving one row per CDR3 protein. The table has about 240,000 distinct CDR3 sequences, around half seen once.

This sequence originates from a human donor with aplastic anemia. This chain uses TRBV24-1 with TRBJ2-1, with 10 bases aligning to TRBD2. What was sequenced was sorted CD4+, CD8+, or CD8+CD57+ T cells (not recorded which) from PBMCs. CDR3 coding DNA: TGTGCCACCAGTGAGTCCGGGACTAGCGTTGGCAATGAGCAGTTCTTC. Translation gives CATSESGTSVGNEQFF.